The 18 T cell receptor beta chains presented below share a single source sample, sequenced in a study of blood T cell repertoires in COVID-19. Profiled with immunoSEQ multiplex PCR; TCRdb holds only in-frame clones, not every one. Among roughly 150,000 clones listed, approximately 81% were seen once. Sequencing was carried out using peripheral blood. These receptors all come from a woman older than 75 with active or convalescent COVID-19.

The V gene is TRBV5-4, the J gene TRBJ2-1, with 9 bases fitting TRBD2. Per germline, CDR1 SGHNT and CDR2 YYREEE (reference sequence). The ends lost 1 base at V and 3 bases at J; junction bases unmatched: 5. The CDR3 sequence is 16 residues long. The CDR3 nucleotides read TGTGCCAGCAGCTTGAAGACTAGCGGAGACTACAATGAGCAGTTCTTC. Its translation: CASSLKTSGDYNEQFF.

The DNA of the CDR3 is TGTGCCAGCAGTGGGAGCGGGACGGCGGAAGAGACCCAGTACTTC. Its translation: CASSGSGTAEETQYF. V usage is TRBV28 and J usage is TRBJ2-5, with 7 bases aligning to TRBD2. In germline, CDR1 is MDHEN, CDR2 SYDVKM. This CDR3 has 15 amino acids. J lost 3 bases, V lost 5 bases, and 9 bases had no gene match.

The genes are TRBV7-3 and TRBJ2-7; 7 positions match TRBD1. The CDR3 is 14 residues long. J lost 3 bases, V lost 1 base, and 3 bases had no gene match. CDR1 is SGHTA, CDR2 FQGTGA, per germline. CDR3 in DNA: TGTGCCAGCAGCTTAAGCTCAGGGGGCTACGAGCAGTACTTC. Its protein product is CASSLSSGGYEQYF. The full variable domain, with the rest looked up from reference TRBV7-3 and TRBJ2-7, is GAGVSQTPSNKVTEKGKYVELRCDPISGHTALYWYRQSLGQGPEFLIYFQGTGAADDSGLPNDRFFAVRPEGSVSTLKIQRTERGDSAVYLCASSLSSGGYEQYFGPGTRLTVT.

As DNA, the CDR3 is TGTGCCAGCAGCTTGGGTGGACAGGGCTATCAGCCCCAGCATTTT. Protein: CASSLGGQGYQPQHF. V and J are TRBV5-6 and TRBJ1-5; 8 bases match TRBD1. This CDR3 comprises 15 residues. Germline CDR1 and CDR2: SGHDT and YYEEEE. V lost 0 bases and J lost 5; bases outside the gene matches: 4.

This chain uses TRBV5-1 with TRBJ1-6; D gene uncertain. The germline V gene has CDR1 SGHRS and CDR2 YFSETQ. CDR3 size: 15 residues. V gave up 6 bases and J gave up 7 bases, with 17 bases separating them. The chain's CDR3 is CASTSEGLGNSPLHF. In DNA, the CDR3 is TGCGCCAGCACCTCCGAAGGACTGGGGAATTCACCCCTCCACTTT.

The V call is TRBV5-8, the J call TRBJ1-5; weak D call: TRBD1 (5 bases). The CDR3 spans 15 residues. V was trimmed by 4 bases and J by 1 base, leaving 12 bases between them. Germline CDR1 SGHTS, CDR2 YDEGEE. CDR3 coding DNA: TGTGCCAGCAGCAACTGGGGGGGAAGCAATCAGCCCCAGCATTTT. It encodes CASSNWGGSNQPQHF.

The CDR3 region has the DNA TGTGCCAGCAGTGAATCATTGGGGAGCGGAAATCAGCCCCAGCATTTT. This encodes CASSESLGSGNQPQHF. The V and J genes are TRBV2 and TRBJ1-5, with D hard to call. The CDR3 length is 16 residues. V was shortened by 2 bases and J by 4 bases, with 15 bases between the two germline ends. CDR1 is SNHLY and CDR2 is FYNNEI in the germline V gene.

This clone has just a few counts. The chain has TRBV9 and TRBJ1-2; 10 bases agree with TRBD1. Germline V lookup: CDR1 SGDLS, CDR2 YYNGEE. Unmatched junction bases numbered 3, after V lost 3 bases and J lost 4 bases. The CDR3 is 14 residues long. The CDR3 spells CASSDRQGAYGYTF. The CDR3, as DNA: TGTGCCAGCAGCGACCGACAGGGGGCCTATGGCTACACCTTC.

V and J are TRBV19 and TRBJ1-1; possible D gene TRBD1, 5 bases. The length of the CDR3 is 17 residues. V was shortened by 5 bases and J by 0 bases, with 19 bases between the two germline ends. Germline V gene lookup returns CDR1 LNHDA and CDR2 SQIVND (reference sequence). For the CDR3, the DNA is TGTGCCAGTAGTCTCGACAGTTTGGGGAAGATGAACACTGAAGCTTTCTTT. Its translation is CASSLDSLGKMNTEAFF. Full variable domain (missing parts from reference TRBV19 and TRBJ1-1): DGGITQSPKYLFRKEGQNVTLSCEQNLNHDAMYWYRQDPGQGLRLIYYSQIVNDFQKGDIAEGYSVSREKKESFPLTVTSAQKNPTAFYLCASSLDSLGKMNTEAFFGQGTRLTVV.

The V and J genes are TRBV9 and TRBJ2-3; D remains unclear. The CDR3 has 14 amino acids. V shed 2 bases and J shed 6 bases, with 13 bases lying between them. Germline CDR1 SGDLS, CDR2 YYNGEE. The CDR3, as DNA: TGTGCCAGCAGCGTTTTTTTGAACTCGGATACGCAGTATTTT. Translation: CASSVFLNSDTQYF.

The CDR3 loop is CASSVQGANTIYF. CDR3 nucleotide sequence: TGTGCCAGCAGTGTACAGGGGGCGAACACCATATATTTT. This rearrangement joins TRBV2 to TRBJ1-3; TRBD1 aligns across 9 bases. This CDR3 is built from 13 residues. From germline, CDR1 is SNHLY and CDR2 FYNNEI. The junction had 2 bases not matched to a gene; V was cut back by 4 bases and J by 7 bases. Full variable domain (remainder filled in from reference TRBV2 and TRBJ1-3): EPEVTQTPSHQVTQMGQEVILRCVPISNHLYFYWYRQILGQKVEFLVSFYNNEISEKSEIFDDQFSVERPDGSNFTLKIRSTKLEDSAMYFCASSVQGANTIYFGEGSWLTVV.

This clone was recorded once. The chain links TRBV18 to TRBJ2-2, with no clear D. The CDR3 loop spans 12 amino acids. CDR1 is KGHSH, CDR2 LQKENI, per germline. Deletions cut 6 bases from V and 5 bases from J, with 7 bases between. The CDR3 reads CASSPSTGELFF. Here the CDR3 DNA reads TGTGCCAGCTCGCCCAGTACCGGGGAGCTGTTTTTT.

The chain joins TRBV19 to TRBJ2-3; 8 bases are a match to TRBD2. The J segment lost 0 bases and the V segment lost 7 bases, leaving 6 bases of the junction unmatched. Looked up from germline, CDR1 is LNHDA and CDR2 is SQIVND (reference sequence). The CDR3 is made up of 15 amino acids. As DNA, the CDR3 is TGTGCCAGTAAACAACTAGCGGCTAGCACAGATACGCAGTATTTT. Its translation: CASKQLAASTDTQYF.

V and J are TRBV27 and TRBJ2-2; 10 nucleotides match TRBD2. V lost 5 bases and J lost 2; bases outside the gene matches: 5. CDR1 and CDR2 (germline): MNHEY, SMNVEV (reference sequence). The CDR3 has 16 residues. Here the CDR3 reads CASSPRTSGNTGELFF. The DNA of the CDR3 is TGTGCCAGCAGTCCCCGGACTAGCGGTAACACCGGGGAGCTGTTTTTT.

The CDR3 nucleotides read TGTGCCATCAGTGAGGAGGGGGCGCGGGGCTACACCTTC. Residues: CAISEEGARGYTF. The chain carries TRBV10-3 and TRBJ1-2, with 7 bases fitting TRBD1. The V gene end was trimmed by 2 bases and the J gene end by 8 bases; junction bases not matched to a gene: 5. The CDR3 covers 13 residues. CDR1 and CDR2 (germline): ENHRY, SYGVKD.

The rearrangement joins TRBV27 to TRBJ1-6; the D gene is possibly TRBD1 (6 bases). This CDR3 has 15 amino acids. Germline values: CDR1 MNHEY, CDR2 SMNVEV (reference sequence). V lost 5 bases and J 10 bases, leaving 18 bases between the germline ends. CDR3 nucleotides: TGTGCCAGCAGTCAACAGGGTTTATCCACATCACCCCTCCACTTT. Its translation is CASSQQGLSTSPLHF.

The J gene is TRBJ2-1, the V gene TRBV28, with a tentative D call TRBD2 (5 bases). The CDR3 length is 19 residues. Trimming took off 3 bases at V and 0 bases at J, with 21 bases between the two ends. Germline V gene sequence: CDR1 MDHEN, CDR2 SYDVKM. CDR3 sequence reads: CASSFHRSSRRSSYNEQFF. The DNA of the CDR3 is TGTGCCAGCAGTTTTCACCGGTCTAGTCGGAGGAGCTCCTACAATGAGCAGTTCTTC.

V usage is TRBV5-1 and J usage is TRBJ1-1; D not certain. V was pared by 1 base and J by 1 base, with 8 bases between. Looked up from germline, CDR1 is SGHRS and CDR2 is YFSETQ. CDR3 size: 14 residues. This CDR3 reads CASSLSPGNTEAFF. As DNA, the CDR3 is TGCGCCAGCAGCTTGAGCCCAGGGAACACTGAAGCTTTCTTT.